This T cell receptor (beta chain) was documented in a study of fetal regulatory T cell absence and autoimmunity. Study outcomes and limitations: In IPEX, the enrichment was taken to support antigen-driven autoimmunity before birth.

Remarks on this clone: Antigen: not known.

Trimming at V came to 0 bases and at J to 6 bases, leaving 6 bases not matched to a gene. The CDR3 has 15 residues. Germline V gene lookup returns CDR1 SGDLS and CDR2 YYNGEE. The assay was run at survey level. Sequenced by immunoSEQ multiplex PCR; TCRdb stores in-frame clones only, minus some. The table shows approximately 49,000 clones, with about 80% occurring only once. Sequencing was done on a sample of cord blood. The rearrangement joins TRBV9 to TRBJ2-1; 7 nucleotides agree with TRBD2. This receptor was taken from a newborn boy with IPEX syndrome. The CDR3 loop reads CASSVAGSGVNEQFF. For the CDR3, the DNA is TGTGCCAGCAGCGTAGCCGGGAGCGGGGTCAATGAGCAGTTCTTC.